Below are 23 T cell receptor beta chains sequenced from a single sample in a study of patients and donors after allogeneic stem cell transplantation. Each CDR3 protein gets one entry after TCRdb re-called the RT-PCR reads with MiXCR. The sample consists of hundreds of thousands of distinct CDR3 sequences, under 20% of them appearing once. What was sequenced was blood, either unsorted or a sorted T cell fraction (not recorded which). The receptors originated from a human donor who was either an allogeneic HSCT recipient or a stem cell or donor lymphocyte infusion donor (not recorded which). It is not recorded whose cells these are; they may come from a transplant donor.

The rearrangement uses TRBV20-1 and TRBJ1-2; tentative D call: TRBD1 (6 bases). The CDR3 is 11 amino acids. Germline CDR1 and CDR2: DFQATT and SNEGSKA (reference sequence). V dropped 6 bases and J dropped 6 bases, with 11 bases sitting between them. The CDR3 nucleotides are TGCAGTGCCCCTCCAGGGGATGGCTACACCTTC. This sequence encodes CSAPPGDGYTF.

In its sample, this clonotype was seen a few times. The J gene is TRBJ1-5, the V gene TRBV19; no clear D gene. V was cut by 5 bases and J by 1 base, with 12 bases left in between. Germline V lookup: CDR1 LNHDA, CDR2 SQIVND (reference sequence). This CDR3 is built from 15 residues. DNA of the CDR3: TGTGCCAGTAGTCCCAGCTTTGGGAGCAATCAGCCCCAGCATTTT. Amino acid sequence: CASSPSFGSNQPQHF.

This clonotype was seen more than once but under ten times. The rearrangement joins TRBV2 to TRBJ2-5; TRBD2 aligns across 7 bases. J lost 10 bases, V lost 4 bases, and 9 bases had no gene match. The CDR3 contains 13 residues. Germline V gives CDR1 SNHLY, CDR2 FYNNEI. The CDR3 region is CASSVGEGRRQYF. CDR3 nucleotides: TGTGCCAGCAGTGTGGGGGAGGGGAGGCGCCAGTACTTC. Looking up the rest from reference TRBV2 and TRBJ2-5 gives the full variable domain: EPEVTQTPSHQVTQMGQEVILRCVPISNHLYFYWYRQILGQKVEFLVSFYNNEISEKSEIFDDQFSVERPDGSNFTLKIRSTKLEDSAMYFCASSVGEGRRQYFGPGTRLLVL.

Only a few counts were recorded for this clonotype. J is TRBJ2-1 and V is TRBV10-3, with no clear D. CDR3 length: 15 amino acids. Germline V CDR1 and CDR2: ENHRY, SYGVKD. V lost 2 bases and J 14 bases, leaving 22 bases between the germline ends. In DNA form, the CDR3 reads TGTGCCATCAGTGAGCCCAAGGGCCCCTCCCGGCGCGAGTTCTTC. This gives the protein CAISEPKGPSRREFF.

This clonotype was recorded a few times. This chain joins TRBV4-3 and TRBJ1-3; D possibly corresponds to TRBD1 (5 bases). The CDR3 contains 15 residues. V was cut by 0 bases and J by 2 bases, with 8 bases left in between. The germline V gene encodes CDR1 LGHNA and CDR2 YSLEER. CDR3 nucleotides: TGCGCCAGCAGCCAAGAGGGGGGGGCTGGAAACACCATATATTTT. This sequence encodes CASSQEGGAGNTIYF.

This clonotype was counted between two and nine times. The V and J genes are TRBV20-1 and TRBJ1-1; D is unclear. Between the trimmed V and J ends, which lost 4 bases and 0 bases, there was a span of 6 bases. The CDR3 covers 12 residues. CDR1 is DFQATT and CDR2 is SNEGSKA in the germline V gene (reference sequence). The CDR3 DNA reads as TGCAGTGCTACCACTATGAACACTGAAGCTTTCTTT. Encoded protein: CSATTMNTEAFF.

A note on this clonotype: A junction boundary mismatches the germline segment, possibly from a read error. The chain carries TRBV9 and TRBJ2-1; D is ambiguous. CDR1 is SGDLS, CDR2 YYNGEE, per germline. The length of the CDR3 is 11 residues. In DNA, the CDR3 is TGTGCCAGCAGCGGCAGCGATGAGCAGCTCTTC. It codes for CASSGSDEQLF.

This clonotype appeared a few times. The chain couples TRBV11-2 to TRBJ2-7, with 10 nucleotides matching TRBD2. V lost 5 bases and J lost 0; bases outside the gene matches: 13. The CDR3 covers 18 residues. Germline V gene lookup returns CDR1 SGHAT and CDR2 FQNNGV. The CDR3 DNA reads TGTGCCAGCAGCCGAGCCGCTAGCGGGGGCTACAGCTCCTACGAGCAGTACTTC. Translation: CASSRAASGGYSSYEQYF.

V usage is TRBV20-1 and J usage is TRBJ1-6; perhaps TRBD1 as D (5 bases). In germline, CDR1 is DFQATT, CDR2 SNEGSKA (reference sequence). The CDR3 length is 14 residues. Trimming removed 3 bases from V and 6 bases from J, with 12 bases in between. CDR3 amino acids: CSASPRGSNSPLHF. In nucleotides, the CDR3 is TGCAGTGCTAGTCCCCGGGGGAGTAATTCACCCCTCCACTTT.

The chain is built from TRBV6-1 and TRBJ1-5, with TRBD1 identical over 9 bases. This CDR3 contains 16 residues. Germline CDR1 is MNHNS and CDR2 is SASEGT. Trimming took 7 bases from V and 4 from J; bases not matched to a gene: 11. CDR3 coding DNA: TGTGCCAGCATTCCCACCGGGACAGGGAAAAATCAGCCCCAGCATTTT. Protein: CASIPTGTGKNQPQHF.

This clonotype was observed a handful of times. The chain joins TRBV11-2 to TRBJ2-1; TRBD2 matches 11 bases. This CDR3 is 17 amino acids long. Germline trimming cut 7 bases from V and 4 bases from J; bases unmatched to any gene: 12. Germline values: CDR1 SGHAT, CDR2 FQNNGV. CDR3 region: CASTPASGTSGYNEQFF. The CDR3 nucleotides are TGTGCCAGCACCCCGGCCTCCGGGACTAGCGGTTACAATGAGCAGTTCTTC.

The V gene is TRBV20-1, the J gene TRBJ2-1; weak D call: TRBD1 (5 bases). Germline V gene data show CDR1 as DFQATT and CDR2 as SNEGSKA (reference sequence). This CDR3 spans 15 amino acids. Deletions cut 3 bases from V and 4 bases from J, with 16 bases between. The CDR3 loop is CSASKGPSPYNEQFF. DNA for the CDR3: TGCAGTGCTAGTAAGGGGCCATCCCCGTACAATGAGCAGTTCTTC.

This clonotype was detected only a few times. The chain couples TRBV2 to TRBJ1-5; no clear D gene. V was pared by 5 bases and J by 6 bases, with 11 bases between. CDR1 SNHLY and CDR2 FYNNEI come from the germline V gene. This CDR3 has 13 residues. Here the CDR3 reads CASSRRGTQPQHF. The CDR3 coding sequence is TGTGCCAGCAGTCGCCGGGGAACTCAGCCCCAGCATTTT.

The chain employs TRBV12-3 or TRBV12-4 and TRBJ2-3, with D perhaps given as TRBD1 or TRBD2 (5 bases each). V gave up 8 bases and J gave up 0 bases, with 12 bases separating them. The length of the CDR3 is 14 residues. The CDR3 DNA reads TGTGCCAGCCGCCGAAGGGACAGCACAGATACGCAGTATTTT. Its protein product is CASRRRDSTDTQYF.

J is TRBJ2-1 and V is TRBV6-2 or TRBV6-3; D possibly corresponds to TRBD1 (6 bases). This CDR3 spans 13 amino acids. V was shortened by 7 bases and J by 4 bases, with 11 bases between the two germline ends. CDR1 and CDR2 from the germline V gene are MNHEY and SVGEGT. This chain's CDR3 is CASNPTGYNEQFF. CDR3 DNA sequence: TGTGCCAGCAACCCGACAGGTTACAATGAGCAGTTCTTC.

This chain joins TRBV27 and TRBJ2-7; D possibly corresponds to TRBD2 (7 bases). Germline loops: CDR1 MNHEY, CDR2 SMNVEV (reference sequence). The length of the CDR3 is 13 residues. V was shortened by 8 bases and J by 3 bases, with 14 bases between the two germline ends. The CDR3, as DNA: TGTGCCAGCGCCGCGGGGGCCATCTACGAGCAGTACTTC. The encoded protein is CASAAGAIYEQYF.

The V call is TRBV12-3 or TRBV12-4, the J call TRBJ2-7, with 9 bases fitting TRBD1. Trimming cost V 4 bases and J 3 bases; bases outside gene matches: 7. The CDR3 has 15 residues. As DNA, the CDR3 is TGTGCCAGCAGTTACGCCTGGGACAGGGACTACGAGCAGTACTTC. It yields the protein CASSYAWDRDYEQYF.

This clonotype was observed many times. The chain employs TRBV15 and TRBJ1-2, with D possibly TRBD1 on 5 matching bases. Looked up from germline, CDR1 is LNHNV and CDR2 is YYDKDF (reference sequence). The CDR3 has 14 residues. V lost 0 bases and J 6 bases, leaving 11 bases between the germline ends. The CDR3 region has the DNA TGTGCCACCAGCAGAGATGTGGGGCTGGATGGCTACACCTTC. Protein: CATSRDVGLDGYTF.

This clonotype has a handful of counts. This chain's CDR3 is CASIPIGKGRKSTDTQYF. Here the CDR3 DNA reads TGTGCCAGCATCCCAATTGGCAAGGGACGGAAGAGCACAGATACGCAGTATTTT. This chain connects TRBV7-8 to TRBJ2-3; possibly TRBD1 or TRBD2 for D (5 bases each). The length of the CDR3 is 18 residues. CDR1 and CDR2 (germline): SGHVS, FQNEAQ. The ends were cut back, 7 bases at V and 0 bases at J, with 23 bases in the middle.

This clonotype was picked up a small number of times. CDR3 DNA: TGTGCCAGCAGCTTAGCAGGAGGGGTTGAGCAGTTCTTC. Translated: CASSLAGGVEQFF. The chain couples TRBV7-9 to TRBJ2-1; possibly TRBD2 for D (6 bases). CDR1 is SEHNR and CDR2 is FQNEAQ in the germline V gene (reference sequence). The ends were cut back, 0 bases at V and 9 bases at J, with 9 bases in the middle. The CDR3 is made up of 13 amino acids.

The rearrangement joins TRBV5-1 to TRBJ2-3; D gene uncertain. V lost 7 bases, J lost 0 bases, and 15 bases lay in between. Germline loops: CDR1 SGHRS, CDR2 YFSETQ. The CDR3 sequence is 15 residues long. The CDR3 DNA is TGCGCCAGCGCCTCACTGGGTACTAGCACAGATACGCAGTATTTT. Its protein product is CASASLGTSTDTQYF.

The genes are TRBV7-2 and TRBJ2-3, with a possible D match to TRBD1 (5 bases). CDR1 and CDR2 from the germline V gene are SGHTA and FQGNSA. V gave up 5 bases and J gave up 0 bases, with 15 bases separating them. CDR3 length: 16 amino acids. CDR3 in DNA: TGTGCCAGCAGCCGCAGACAGCCCGCTAGCACAGATACGCAGTATTTT. Protein: CASSRRQPASTDTQYF. Together with reference TRBV7-2 and TRBJ2-3, the CDR3 gives the full variable domain: GAGVSQSPSNKVTEKGKDVELRCDPISGHTALYWYRQSLGQGLEFLIYFQGNSAPDKSGLPSDRFSAERTGGSVSTLTIQRTQQEDSAVYLCASSRRQPASTDTQYFGPGTRLTVL.

The chain carries TRBV20-1 and TRBJ1-6; the match to TRBD1 covers 8 bases. In germline, CDR1 is DFQATT, CDR2 SNEGSKA (reference sequence). V dropped 5 bases and J dropped 7; count of bases not matched to a gene: 4. The CDR3 is 13 amino acids. The CDR3 coding sequence is TGCAGTGCTCCGGCAGGGGGCAATTCACCCCTCCACTTT. Amino acid sequence: CSAPAGGNSPLHF.